This T cell receptor (beta chain) stems from a study of blood T cell repertoires in COVID-19. CDR1 is SEHNR, CDR2 FQNEAQ, per germline (reference sequence). V lost 5 bases, J lost 4 bases, and 23 bases lay in between. There are 17 residues in the CDR3. TCRdb keeps only in-frame clones here, not all; method: immunoSEQ multiplex PCR. The sample shows 100,000 to 150,000 clones, roughly four fifths of them seen only once. The sequenced sample consisted of PBMCs or T cells enriched from blood (not recorded which). This chain uses TRBV7-9 with TRBJ2-5, with D perhaps TRBD1 (6 bases). The origin of this receptor is a man aged 35 to 55 with acute COVID-19. This CDR3 reads CASSQPDRGFLGETQYF. As DNA, the CDR3 is TGTGCCAGCAGCCAGCCGGACAGAGGCTTCCTGGGAGAGACCCAGTACTTC.